The source of this T cell receptor (beta chain) is a study of tumor and adjacent non-tumor tissue in lung cancer. Study-wide points: Higher tumor TCR diversity was associated with shorter survival.

TCRbeta libraries were built with three rounds of nested PCR, modified from ARM-PCR. TCRdb used MiXCR to reprocess the multiplex PCR reads, holding one entry per CDR3 protein. The repertoire holds over 130,000 distinct CDR3 sequences, with 66% as singletons. The CDR3 extends over 13 amino acids. In germline, CDR1 is MGHRA, CDR2 YSYEKL. V was clipped by 4 bases and J by 4 bases, with 10 bases between them. No cell sorting was done before RNA was extracted from the tissue. This clonotype was found a few times. What it binds is unknown. The sequence was obtained from a man aged 55-75 years with small cell lung cancer. The sequencing input was lung tumor tissue. The chain links TRBV4-1 to TRBJ2-5; no clear D gene. CDR3 nucleotide sequence: TGCGCCAGCAGCCGCGACCTCCGAGAGACCCAGTACTTC. Its protein product is CASSRDLRETQYF.